This T cell receptor (beta chain) was found in a study of response to subunit inactivated influenza vaccine. This clonotype was counted only a few times. A read error may account for a junction end that differs from germline. TCRdb ran MiXCR on the RT-PCR reads and lists one entry per CDR3 protein. Of a few hundred thousand distinct CDR3 sequences listed, around 11% are singletons. This CDR3 spans 13 amino acids. CDR1 and CDR2 (germline): MDHEN, SYDVKM. The same sample was also studied in work on T cells expressing NK-cell markers. From that study: The authors generated TCR beta cDNA through 5'RACE template switching with UMIs.

The sample was PBMCs from blood, taken on the day of vaccination. The TCR was taken from a man aged 45-65 years who received an inactivated influenza vaccine. J is TRBJ1-5 and V is TRBV28, with D hard to call. The CDR3 loop is CASSSPGSYPAFF. The CDR3 DNA is TGTGCCAGCAGTTCTCCGGGATCCTACCCCGCTTTTTTT.